Listed below are T cell receptor beta chains from one sample, sequenced in a study of cytomegalovirus exposure and HLA in healthy donors. Sequencing used immunoSEQ multiplex PCR; TCRdb keeps in-frame clones, though not all of them. In the table there are about 130,000 clones, 80% of which are singletons. Sequencing was performed on PBMCs. Receptors were obtained from a man in his thirties or forties in good health and CMV-seropositive. The CDR3 runs from the conserved cysteine through the conserved F or W. The D gene is left open where the match is weak. The size entry is marked missing in some rows and otherwise reads once, few, many or a size class.

clone size	V gene	D gene	J gene	CDR3 protein	CDR3 DNA
-	TRBV29-1	-	TRBJ1-1	CSVEEGGRGRTTEAFF	TGCAGCGTTGAAGAGGGGGGAAGGGGACGGACCACTGAAGCTTTCTTT
-	TRBV5-4	-	TRBJ2-3	CASSLGQGFTDTQYF	TGTGCCAGCAGCTTAGGGCAGGGGTTCACAGATACGCAGTATTTT
once	TRBV9	-	TRBJ2-1	CASSPKHEQFF	TGTGCCAGCAGCCCGAAGCATGAGCAGTTCTTC
-	TRBV30	-	TRBJ2-7	CAWSTSYEQYF	TGTGCCTGGAGTACCAGCTACGAGCAGTACTTC
few	TRBV5-1	-	TRBJ2-3	CASSSGALLTDTQYF	TGCGCCAGCAGTAGTGGAGCGCTTCTCACAGATACGCAGTATTTT
-	TRBV6-1	-	TRBJ1-6	CASSRGGTYNSPLHF	TGTGCCAGCAGTCGGGGAGGAACCTATAATTCACCCCTCCACTTT
-	TRBV2	TRBD1	TRBJ1-2	CASSEPRDRVDGYTF	TGTGCCAGCAGTGAGCCCCGGGACAGGGTGGACGGCTACACCTTC
-	TRBV5-1	-	TRBJ2-2	CASSPADSYTGELFF	TGCGCCAGCAGCCCCGCGGACAGTTACACCGGGGAGCTGTTTTTT
-	TRBV7-6	-	TRBJ1-1	CASSLGRGNTEAFF	TGTGCCAGCAGCTTAGGACGGGGGAACACTGAAGCTTTCTTT
-	TRBV6-1	TRBD1	TRBJ1-2	CASSEGQGSFYGYTF	TGTGCCAGCAGTGAAGGACAGGGATCTTTCTATGGCTACACCTTC
-	TRBV13	TRBD2	TRBJ2-1	CASSFLAGIGNEQFF	TGTGCCAGCAGCTTCCTAGCGGGGATTGGTAATGAGCAGTTCTTC
-	TRBV13	-	TRBJ2-5	CASSLPGTTSGVQRETQYF	TGTGCCAGCAGCCTCCCAGGGACAACTAGTGGGGTGCAGCGAGAGACCCAGTACTTC
few	TRBV12-5	-	TRBJ2-7	CASGLVNQVSEQYF	TGTGCTAGTGGTTTGGTAAACCAGGTATCCGAGCAGTACTTC
-	TRBV27	-	TRBJ2-2	CASSPRVGELFF	TGTGCCAGCAGCCCCAGGGTGGGGGAGCTGTTTTTT
few	TRBV19	-	TRBJ2-7	CASSIDLWNSPYYEQYF	TGTGCCAGTAGTATAGATCTATGGAACAGCCCTTATTACGAGCAGTACTTC
-	TRBV4-1	-	TRBJ1-2	CASSQDKQRGFNGYTF	TGCGCCAGCAGCCAAGATAAGCAAAGAGGATTTAATGGCTACACCTTC
-	TRBV7-7	-	TRBJ2-1	CASSDAGPYNEQFF	TGTGCCAGCAGCGATGCGGGTCCCTACAATGAGCAGTTCTTC
-	TRBV2	-	TRBJ1-5	CASRAGNQPQHF	TGTGCCAGCAGGGCCGGCAATCAGCCCCAGCATTTT
-	TRBV7-9	-	TRBJ2-5	CASSFTRGRTAGETQYF	TGTGCCAGCAGCTTTACGCGGGGGCGAACGGCCGGAGAGACCCAGTACTTC
-	TRBV18	-	TRBJ2-7	CASSPPPGLSYEQYF	TGTGCCAGCTCACCACCTCCAGGGTTATCCTACGAGCAGTACTTC
-	TRBV9	-	TRBJ2-1	CASSGGDLWNEQFF	TGTGCCAGCAGCGGGGGGGACCTTTGGAATGAGCAGTTCTTC
few	TRBV7-7	TRBD2	TRBJ2-2	CASSLLAGGTGELFF	TGTGCCAGCAGCCTGTTAGCGGGGGGCACCGGGGAGCTGTTTTTT
-	TRBV4-1	-	TRBJ2-3	CASSLIRGTDTQYF	TGCGCCAGCAGCCTTATCCGGGGCACAGATACGCAGTATTTT
-	TRBV29-1	TRBD1	TRBJ2-7	CSVETGVDEQYF	TGCAGCGTTGAGACAGGGGTAGACGAGCAGTACTTC
-	TRBV6-1	TRBD2	TRBJ2-5	CASSESSGGGPQETQYF	TGTGCCAGCAGTGAAAGCTCTGGCGGGGGGCCCCAAGAGACCCAGTACTTC
-	TRBV6-1	-	TRBJ1-6	CASSPGGGSASPLHF	TGTGCCAGCAGTCCTGGGGGCGGGTCCGCTTCACCCCTCCACTTT
once	TRBV19	TRBD2	TRBJ2-3	CASSRRRLAGVTDTQYF	TGTGCCAGTAGTAGAAGGAGACTAGCGGGGGTCACAGATACGCAGTATTTT
-	TRBV5-1	-	TRBJ1-1	CASSFNMDTEAFF	TGCGCCAGCAGCTTCAACATGGACACTGAAGCTTTCTTT
-	TRBV7-2	TRBD1	TRBJ2-5	CASSLDKGAGETQYF	TGTGCCAGCAGCTTAGACAAGGGGGCAGGAGAGACCCAGTACTTC
-	TRBV2	-	TRBJ1-5	CASSSTGRPQHF	TGTGCCAGCAGCTCCACCGGTCGGCCCCAGCATTTT
-	TRBV23-1	-	TRBJ2-5	CASSQSKQGYTKGTQYF	TGCGCCAGCAGTCAATCCAAGCAGGGATATACCAAAGGGACCCAGTACTTC
-	TRBV6-6	TRBD1	TRBJ2-7	CASDDADRVYEQYF	TGTGCCAGCGACGACGCTGACAGGGTATACGAGCAGTACTTC
-	TRBV25-1	-	TRBJ2-5	CASSQGYPQETQYF	TGTGCCAGCAGCCAGGGGTACCCCCAAGAGACCCAGTACTTC
-	TRBV2	-	TRBJ1-2	CASSVEGHYGYTF	TGTGCCAGCAGTGTGGAGGGCCACTATGGCTACACCTTC
few	TRBV2	-	TRBJ1-4	CASGERATNEKLFF	TGTGCCAGCGGGGAGAGGGCGACTAATGAAAAACTGTTTTTT
-	TRBV18	TRBD1	TRBJ2-7	CASSRGQAINEQYF	TGTGCCAGCTCTAGGGGACAGGCTATCAACGAGCAGTACTTC
once	TRBV29-1	TRBD1	TRBJ1-2	CSVDPAEGARGYTF	TGCAGCGTTGACCCCGCTGAGGGGGCTCGGGGCTACACCTTC
few	TRBV7-8	-	TRBJ1-1	CASSLGGPTEAFF	TGTGCCAGCAGCTTAGGAGGGCCCACTGAAGCTTTCTTT
once	TRBV19	TRBD1	TRBJ2-1	CASSIDRQGMHNEQFF	TGTGCCAGTAGTATAGATAGACAGGGGATGCACAATGAGCAGTTCTTC
-	TRBV2	TRBD1	TRBJ1-1	CASRLRDRVFMAFF	TGTGCCAGCAGACTCCGGGACAGGGTCTTCATGGCTTTCTTT
medium-sized	TRBV6-6	-	TRBJ1-2	CASSSAGLPRSGYTF	TGTGCCAGCAGTTCCGCTGGACTACCCAGGAGTGGCTACACCTTC
-	TRBV18	TRBD1	TRBJ1-5	CASSPWDRLFSNQPQHF	TGTGCCAGCTCACCGTGGGACAGATTGTTTAGCAATCAGCCCCAGCATTTT